The clone carrying this T cell receptor (beta chain) was counted a single time. Its antigen is unknown. These data are taken from a study of beta chain features in type 1 diabetes. For the study at large: Analysis included about 110 million sorted cells drawn from all samples.

The CDR3 runs 19 residues. The germline CDR1 and CDR2 sequences are SGHVS and FQNEAQ. With V trimmed by 4 bases and J by 2 bases, 11 bases remained unmatched. The collection from each donor was one heparinised blood draw averaging around 100 mL. Study-level points and caveats: Naive, central memory and Treg TCRB repertoires appeared more alike in patients than in healthy donors. Type 1 diabetes patients had TCRB CDR3s that were shorter (moderately but significantly so) in all four CD4+ subsets.

cDNA synthesis used the whole RNA isolate, giving expressed TCRB sequences. Sequencing was performed with immunoSEQ multiplex PCR; in TCRdb, only in-frame clones are kept and a portion is missing. The data hold around 250,000 clones, with roughly an eighth observed a single time. Source material: naive CD4+ T cells from blood. The receptor was derived from a man aged 25 to 40 with type 1 diabetes. This chain links TRBV7-8 with TRBJ2-1; 13 bases are shared with TRBD2. CDR3 sequence reads: CASSYSWTSGSLAYNEQFF. Here the CDR3 DNA reads TGTGCCAGCAGCTACAGTTGGACTAGCGGGAGTCTCGCCTACAATGAGCAGTTCTTC.